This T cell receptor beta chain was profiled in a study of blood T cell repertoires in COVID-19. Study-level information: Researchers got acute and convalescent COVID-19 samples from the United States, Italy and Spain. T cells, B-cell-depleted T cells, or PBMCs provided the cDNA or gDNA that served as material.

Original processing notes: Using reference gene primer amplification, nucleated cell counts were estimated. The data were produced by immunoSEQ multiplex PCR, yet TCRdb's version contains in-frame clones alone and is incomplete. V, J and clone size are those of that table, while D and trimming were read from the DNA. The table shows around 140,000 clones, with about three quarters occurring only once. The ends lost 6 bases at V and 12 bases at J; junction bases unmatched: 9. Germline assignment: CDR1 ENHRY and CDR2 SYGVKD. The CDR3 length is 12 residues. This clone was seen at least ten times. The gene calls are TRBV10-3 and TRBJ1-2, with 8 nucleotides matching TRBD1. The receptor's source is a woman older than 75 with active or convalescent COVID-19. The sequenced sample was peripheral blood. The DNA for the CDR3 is TGTGCCATCAGGAGCACAGGGGGGAGTCACACCTTC. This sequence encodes CAIRSTGGSHTF.